What follows is one TCR beta chain and its context. Its antigen is not identified. TCRdb re-called the reads with MiXCR, one entry per CDR3 protein. Here the sample spans about 310,000 distinct CDR3 sequences, around a quarter being singletons. This specimen comes from a study of T cell repertoires in cytomegalovirus infection. Study-level background: Well-studied HLA-B-restricted epitopes and recently identified HLA-C-restricted epitopes of CMV were both used in the study. Both a matching HLA type and CMV infection were indicated by public TCR beta signatures. Study results and limitations: Pooled public TCR beta family frequency picked out CMV carriers with the relevant HLA. CMV-specific HLA-C-restricted TCR beta clonotypes dominated the ex vivo response.

Per germline, CDR1 KGHSH and CDR2 LQKENI. Trimming at V came to 2 bases and at J to 8 bases, leaving 6 bases not matched to a gene. The CDR3 has 14 residues. V is TRBV18 and J is TRBJ2-1, with 7 bases fitting TRBD2. The sequenced sample was cultured PBMCs, obtained from culture after CMV antigen stimulation. This receptor was taken from a human donor in good health (CMV status not recorded). Some clones in this sample may be carry-over from other donors' samples. CDR3 bases: TGTGCCAGCTCACCAATTGCGGGAGTCGATGAGCAGTTCTTC. It codes for CASSPIAGVDEQFF.